The following is a TCR beta chain sequence with its context. Its antigen is not known. This CDR3 contains 11 residues. V lost 3 bases and J lost 4, with 6 bases in between. Germline CDR1 reads DFQATT; CDR2 reads SNEGSKA (reference sequence). The sample belongs to a study of cytomegalovirus exposure and HLA in healthy donors. Turning to the study itself: Of fewer than 450 genotyped donors, about 81% clustered with self-reported Caucasian donors.

Study results and caveats: It has been reported that TCR beta sequences accurately predicted the HLA-A and HLA-B alleles of most subjects. Per published reports, the classifier diagnosed cytomegalovirus status with high specificity and sensitivity. As a later analysis revealed, most CMV-associated TCR beta chains appeared HLA-restricted.

The study ran its PCR with 60 Vbeta and 13 Jbeta primers. Sequenced by immunoSEQ multiplex PCR; TCRdb stores in-frame clones only, minus some. This repertoire shows 100,000 to 150,000 clones, 70% to 80% found once; its top ten account for 4%. Source material: PBMCs. This chain links TRBV20-1 with TRBJ2-5; TRBD1 might be the D (5 bases). The sequence was obtained from a man aged 35-49 years in good health and CMV-seropositive. CDR3 amino acids: CSASRAETQYF. CDR3 in DNA: TGCAGTGCTAGCAGGGCAGAGACCCAGTACTTC.